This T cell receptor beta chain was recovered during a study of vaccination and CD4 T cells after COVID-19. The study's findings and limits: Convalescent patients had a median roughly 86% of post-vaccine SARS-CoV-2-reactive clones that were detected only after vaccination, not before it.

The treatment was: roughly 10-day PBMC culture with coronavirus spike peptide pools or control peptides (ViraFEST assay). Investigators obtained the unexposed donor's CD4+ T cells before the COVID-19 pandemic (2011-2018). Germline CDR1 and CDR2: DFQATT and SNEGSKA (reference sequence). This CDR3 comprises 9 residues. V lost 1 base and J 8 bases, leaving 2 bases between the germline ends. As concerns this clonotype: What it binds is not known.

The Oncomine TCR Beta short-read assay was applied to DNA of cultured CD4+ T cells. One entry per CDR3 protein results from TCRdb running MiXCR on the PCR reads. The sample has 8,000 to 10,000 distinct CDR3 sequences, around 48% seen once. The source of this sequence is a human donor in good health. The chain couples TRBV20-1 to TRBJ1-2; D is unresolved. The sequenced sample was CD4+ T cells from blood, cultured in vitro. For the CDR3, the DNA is TGCAGTGCTAGAGGAGGCTACACCTTC. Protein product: CSARGGYTF.